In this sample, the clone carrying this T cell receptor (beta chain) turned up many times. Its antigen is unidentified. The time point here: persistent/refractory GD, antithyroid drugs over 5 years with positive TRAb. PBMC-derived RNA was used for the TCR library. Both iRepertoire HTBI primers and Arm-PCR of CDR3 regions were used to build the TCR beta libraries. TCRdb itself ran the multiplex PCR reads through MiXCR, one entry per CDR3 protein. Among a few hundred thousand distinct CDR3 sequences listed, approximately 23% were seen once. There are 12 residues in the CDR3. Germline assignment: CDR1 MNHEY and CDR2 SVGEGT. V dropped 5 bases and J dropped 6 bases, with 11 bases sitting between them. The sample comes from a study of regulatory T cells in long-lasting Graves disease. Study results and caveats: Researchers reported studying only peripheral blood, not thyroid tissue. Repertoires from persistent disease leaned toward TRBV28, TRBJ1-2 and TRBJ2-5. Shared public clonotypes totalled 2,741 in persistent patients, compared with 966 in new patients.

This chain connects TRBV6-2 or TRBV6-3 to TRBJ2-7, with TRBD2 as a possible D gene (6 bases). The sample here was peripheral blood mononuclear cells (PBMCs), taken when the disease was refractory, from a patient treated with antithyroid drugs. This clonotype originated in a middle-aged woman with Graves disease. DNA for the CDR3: TGTGCCAGCAGTGAACTCGGGGGCGAGCAGTACTTC. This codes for CASSELGGEQYF.